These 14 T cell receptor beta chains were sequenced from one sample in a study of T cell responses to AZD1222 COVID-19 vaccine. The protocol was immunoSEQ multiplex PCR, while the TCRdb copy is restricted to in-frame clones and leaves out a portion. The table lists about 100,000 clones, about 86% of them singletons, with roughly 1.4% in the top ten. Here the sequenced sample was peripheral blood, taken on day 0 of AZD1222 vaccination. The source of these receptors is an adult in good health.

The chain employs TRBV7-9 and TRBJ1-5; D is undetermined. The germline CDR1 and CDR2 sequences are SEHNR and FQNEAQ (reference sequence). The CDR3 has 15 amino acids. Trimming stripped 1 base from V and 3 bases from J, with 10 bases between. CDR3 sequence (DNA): TGTGCCAGCAGCTTAGAGGGCGGAAACAATCAGCCCCAGCATTTT. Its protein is CASSLEGGNNQPQHF.

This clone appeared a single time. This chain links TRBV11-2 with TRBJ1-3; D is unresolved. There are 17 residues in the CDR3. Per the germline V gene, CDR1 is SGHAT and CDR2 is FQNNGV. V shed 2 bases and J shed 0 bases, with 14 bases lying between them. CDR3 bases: TGTGCCAGCAGCTTATCGAGGACCTCCTACTCTGGAAACACCATATATTTT. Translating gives CASSLSRTSYSGNTIYF.

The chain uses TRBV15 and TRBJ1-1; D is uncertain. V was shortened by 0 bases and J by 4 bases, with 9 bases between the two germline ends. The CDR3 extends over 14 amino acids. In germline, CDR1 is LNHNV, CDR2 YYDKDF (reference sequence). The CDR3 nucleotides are TGTGCCACCAGCAGAGATAGGGCGACCACTGAAGCTTTCTTT. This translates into CATSRDRATTEAFF.

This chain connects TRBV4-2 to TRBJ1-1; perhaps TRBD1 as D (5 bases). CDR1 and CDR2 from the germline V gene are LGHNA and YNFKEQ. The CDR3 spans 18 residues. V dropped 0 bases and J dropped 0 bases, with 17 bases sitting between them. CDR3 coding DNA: TGTGCCAGCAGCCAAGATTCAACAGGCCGGGGAATGAACACTGAAGCTTTCTTT. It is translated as CASSQDSTGRGMNTEAFF.

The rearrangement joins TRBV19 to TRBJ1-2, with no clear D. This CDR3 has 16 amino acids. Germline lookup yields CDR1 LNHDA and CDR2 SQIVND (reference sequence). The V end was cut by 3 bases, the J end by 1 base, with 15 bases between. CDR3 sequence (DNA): TGTGCCAGTAGTATCTCGGTTGTCAGGATTAACTATGGCTACACCTTC. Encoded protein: CASSISVVRINYGYTF. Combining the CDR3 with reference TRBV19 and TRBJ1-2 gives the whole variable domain DGGITQSPKYLFRKEGQNVTLSCEQNLNHDAMYWYRQDPGQGLRLIYYSQIVNDFQKGDIAEGYSVSREKKESFPLTVTSAQKNPTAFYLCASSISVVRINYGYTFGSGTRLTVV.

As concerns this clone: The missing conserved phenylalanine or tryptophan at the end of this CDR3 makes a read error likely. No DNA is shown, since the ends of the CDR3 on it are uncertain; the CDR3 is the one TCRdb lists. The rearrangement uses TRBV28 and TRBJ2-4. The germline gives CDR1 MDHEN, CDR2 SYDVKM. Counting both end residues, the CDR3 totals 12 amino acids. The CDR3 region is CASTSGTHLAFS.

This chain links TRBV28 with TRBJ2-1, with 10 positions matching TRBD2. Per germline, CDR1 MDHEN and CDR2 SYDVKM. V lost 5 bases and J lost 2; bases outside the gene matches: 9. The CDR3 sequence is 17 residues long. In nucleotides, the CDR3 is TGTGCCAGCAGTCCCGGACTAGCGGCAGACCCCTACAATGAGCAGTTCTTC. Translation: CASSPGLAADPYNEQFF.

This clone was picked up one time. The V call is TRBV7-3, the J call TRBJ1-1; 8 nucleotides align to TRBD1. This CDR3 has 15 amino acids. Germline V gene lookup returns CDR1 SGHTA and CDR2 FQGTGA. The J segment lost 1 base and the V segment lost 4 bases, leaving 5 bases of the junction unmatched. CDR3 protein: CASSSTGTGNTEAFF. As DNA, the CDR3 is TGTGCCAGCAGCTCCACCGGGACAGGGAACACTGAAGCTTTCTTT.

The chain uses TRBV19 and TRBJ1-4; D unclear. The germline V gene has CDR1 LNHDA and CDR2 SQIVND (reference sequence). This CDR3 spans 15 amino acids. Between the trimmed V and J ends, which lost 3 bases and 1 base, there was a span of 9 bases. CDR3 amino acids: CASSMLLGTNEKLFF. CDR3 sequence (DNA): TGTGCCAGTAGTATGCTGCTGGGAACTAATGAAAAACTGTTTTTT.

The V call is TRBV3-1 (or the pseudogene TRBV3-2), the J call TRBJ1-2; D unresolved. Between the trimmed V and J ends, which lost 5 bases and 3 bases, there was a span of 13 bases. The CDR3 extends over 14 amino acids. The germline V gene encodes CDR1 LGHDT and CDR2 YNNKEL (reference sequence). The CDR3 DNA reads TGTGCCAGCAGCGACGGGAGTCGGTACTATGGCTACACCTTC. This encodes CASSDGSRYYGYTF.

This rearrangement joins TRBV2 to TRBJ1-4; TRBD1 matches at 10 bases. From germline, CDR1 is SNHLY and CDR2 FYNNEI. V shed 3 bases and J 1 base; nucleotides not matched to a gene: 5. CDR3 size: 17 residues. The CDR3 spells CASSDGQGGKTNEKLFF. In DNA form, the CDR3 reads TGTGCCAGCAGTGACGGACAGGGGGGAAAAACTAATGAAAAACTGTTTTTT.

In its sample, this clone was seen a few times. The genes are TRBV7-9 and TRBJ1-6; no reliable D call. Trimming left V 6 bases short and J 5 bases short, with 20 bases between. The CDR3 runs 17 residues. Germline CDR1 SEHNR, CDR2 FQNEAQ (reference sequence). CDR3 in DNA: TGTGCCAGCAGTGACCAGGCGGGCGGTGGTAATAATTCACCCCTCCACTTT. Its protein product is CASSDQAGGGNNSPLHF.

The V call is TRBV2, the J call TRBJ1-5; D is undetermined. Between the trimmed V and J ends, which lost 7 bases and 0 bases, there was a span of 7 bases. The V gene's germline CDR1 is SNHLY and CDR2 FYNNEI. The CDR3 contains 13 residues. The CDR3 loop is CASIRDSNQPQHF. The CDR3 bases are TGTGCCAGCATTAGGGATAGCAATCAGCCCCAGCATTTT. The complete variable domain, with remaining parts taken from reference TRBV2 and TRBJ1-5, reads EPEVTQTPSHQVTQMGQEVILRCVPISNHLYFYWYRQILGQKVEFLVSFYNNEISEKSEIFDDQFSVERPDGSNFTLKIRSTKLEDSAMYFCASIRDSNQPQHFGDGTRLSIL.

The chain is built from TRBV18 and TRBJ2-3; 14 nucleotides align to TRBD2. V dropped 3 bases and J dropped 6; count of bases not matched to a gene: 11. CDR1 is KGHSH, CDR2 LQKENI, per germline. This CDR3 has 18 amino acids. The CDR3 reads CASSPGLAGVLRRDTQYF. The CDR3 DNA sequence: TGTGCCAGCTCACCGGGACTAGCGGGAGTTCTGCGTCGGGATACGCAGTATTTT.